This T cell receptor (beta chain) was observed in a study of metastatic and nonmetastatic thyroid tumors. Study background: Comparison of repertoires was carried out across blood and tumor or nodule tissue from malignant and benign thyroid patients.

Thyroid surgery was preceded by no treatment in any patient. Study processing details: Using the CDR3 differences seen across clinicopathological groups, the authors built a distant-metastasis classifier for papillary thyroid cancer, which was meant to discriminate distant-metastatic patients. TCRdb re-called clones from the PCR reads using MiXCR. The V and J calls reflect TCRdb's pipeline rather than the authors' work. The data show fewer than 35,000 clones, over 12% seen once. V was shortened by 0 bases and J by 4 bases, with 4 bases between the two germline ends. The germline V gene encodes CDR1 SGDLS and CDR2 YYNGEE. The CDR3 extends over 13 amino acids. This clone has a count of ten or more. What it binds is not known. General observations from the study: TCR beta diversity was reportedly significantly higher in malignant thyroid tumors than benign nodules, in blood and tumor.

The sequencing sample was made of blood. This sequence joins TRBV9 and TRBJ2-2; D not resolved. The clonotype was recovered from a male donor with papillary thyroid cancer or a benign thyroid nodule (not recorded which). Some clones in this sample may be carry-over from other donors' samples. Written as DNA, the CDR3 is TGTGCCAGCAGCGTAGGACTCACCGGGGAGCTGTTTTTT. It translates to CASSVGLTGELFF.